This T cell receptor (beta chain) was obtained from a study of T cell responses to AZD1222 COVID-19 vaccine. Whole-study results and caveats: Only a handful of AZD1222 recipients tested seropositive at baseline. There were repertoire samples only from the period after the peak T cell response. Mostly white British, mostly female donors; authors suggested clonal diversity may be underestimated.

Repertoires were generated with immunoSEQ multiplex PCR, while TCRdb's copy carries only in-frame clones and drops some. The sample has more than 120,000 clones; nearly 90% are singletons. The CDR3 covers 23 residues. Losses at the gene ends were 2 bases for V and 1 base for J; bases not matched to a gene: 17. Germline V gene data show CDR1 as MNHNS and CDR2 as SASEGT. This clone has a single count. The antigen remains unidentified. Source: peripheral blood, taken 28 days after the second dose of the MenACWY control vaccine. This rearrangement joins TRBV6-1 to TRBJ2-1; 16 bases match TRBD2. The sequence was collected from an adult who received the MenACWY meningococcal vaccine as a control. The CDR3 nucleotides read TGTGCCAGCAGTGAACCTGCGACACCCCTGGGACTAGCGGGAGGGCAATCCTACAATGAGCAGTTCTTC. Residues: CASSEPATPLGLAGGQSYNEQFF.